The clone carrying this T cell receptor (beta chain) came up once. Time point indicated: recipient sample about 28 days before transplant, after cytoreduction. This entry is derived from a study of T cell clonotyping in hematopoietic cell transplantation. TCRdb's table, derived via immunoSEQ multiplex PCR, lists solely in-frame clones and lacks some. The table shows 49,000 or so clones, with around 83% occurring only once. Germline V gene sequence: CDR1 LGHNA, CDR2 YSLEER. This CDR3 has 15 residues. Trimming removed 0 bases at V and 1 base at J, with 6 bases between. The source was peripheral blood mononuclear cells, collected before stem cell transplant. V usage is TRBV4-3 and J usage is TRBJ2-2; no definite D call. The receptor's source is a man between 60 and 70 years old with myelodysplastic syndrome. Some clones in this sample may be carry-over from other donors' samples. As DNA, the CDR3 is TGCGCCAGCAGCCAAGACAGTTTGAACACCGGGGAGCTGTTTTTT. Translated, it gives CASSQDSLNTGELFF.